Here is one TCR beta chain with its context. The antigen is undetermined. This CDR3 has 15 amino acids. Germline loops: CDR1 MNHEY, CDR2 SVGAGI. The germline V and J ends were trimmed by 3 bases and 4 bases, with 13 bases remaining between them. The sample belongs to a study of blood T cells in healthy people across ages. Study in general: Through template switching, about one barcoded beta molecule was captured per two T cells, as measured in model experiments.

Study results and caveats: Samples with more naive T cells showed higher observed beta diversity.

Together with a sample-barcoded 5' primer, a J-beta primer mix was included in a second PCR lasting about 7 to 11 cycles. TCRdb reanalysed the 5' RACE reads using MiXCR and keeps one entry per CDR3 protein. In the table there are approximately 940,000 distinct CDR3 sequences, roughly 50% of which are singletons. The sample consisted of blood. The sequence was obtained from a man aged 25-40 years in good health. The chain carries TRBV6-5 and TRBJ2-1, with a possible D match to TRBD2 (5 bases). The CDR3 DNA reads TGTGCCAGCAGTTATAGATCGGGGTCGTACAATGAGCAGTTCTTC. This sequence encodes CASSYRSGSYNEQFF.